Below, 18 T cell receptor beta chains from the same sample are listed, as sequenced in a study of monozygotic twins with cystic fibrosis. TCRdb's table, derived via immunoSEQ multiplex PCR, lists solely in-frame clones and lacks some. The sample records fewer than 25,000 clones, about 83% being singletons. Sequenced input: blood. The receptors here all came from a woman aged 30 to 39 with cystic fibrosis.

The chain is built from TRBV7-6 and TRBJ1-4, with D possibly TRBD1 on 6 matching bases. Germline values: CDR1 SGHVS, CDR2 FNYEAQ. The CDR3 loop spans 16 amino acids. V shed 5 bases and J shed 4 bases, with 17 bases lying between them. The CDR3 here is CASSPGGAYFNEKLFF. In nucleotides, the CDR3 is TGTGCCAGCAGCCCCGGGGGGGCCTACTTTAATGAAAAACTGTTTTTT. Full variable domain (outside the CDR3, taken from reference TRBV7-6 and TRBJ1-4): GAGVSQSPRYKVTKRGQDVALRCDPISGHVSLYWYRQALGQGPEFLTYFNYEAQQDKSGLPNDRFSAERPEGSISTLTIQRTEQRDSAMYRCASSPGGAYFNEKLFFGSGTQLSVL.

The chain carries TRBV7-2 and TRBJ1-2; D is unresolved. This CDR3 region has 15 residues. Per the germline V gene, CDR1 is SGHTA and CDR2 is FQGNSA. Trimming took off 1 base at V and 7 bases at J, with 16 bases between the two ends. CDR3: CASSLGSRFGSGYTF. CDR3 DNA sequence: TGTGCCAGCAGCTTAGGGAGCAGGTTTGGTAGTGGCTACACCTTC.

The chain links TRBV11-2 to TRBJ2-7, with a possible D match to TRBD1 (6 bases). This CDR3 region has 14 residues. Germline V gene sequence: CDR1 SGHAT, CDR2 FQNNGV. Trimming removed 1 base from V and 1 base from J, with 8 bases in between. CDR3 protein: CASSLAGQSYEQYF. The CDR3 coding sequence is TGTGCCAGCAGCTTAGCAGGACAGTCCTACGAGCAGTACTTC.

The V and J genes are TRBV5-1 and TRBJ2-1; maybe TRBD2 (6 bases). Germline CDR1 SGHRS, CDR2 YFSETQ. CDR3 size: 15 residues. The ends were cut back, 4 bases at V and 0 bases at J, with 11 bases in the middle. Written as DNA, the CDR3 is TGCGCCAGCAGCCCCGGGAGAAGCTCCTACAATGAGCAGTTCTTC. Protein: CASSPGRSSYNEQFF.

The chain has TRBV11-3 and TRBJ2-3; 7 nucleotides match TRBD1. The length of the CDR3 is 13 residues. Trimming removed 5 bases from V and 5 bases from J; junction bases left unmatched: 4. CDR1 SGHNT and CDR2 YENEEA come from the germline V gene. As DNA, the CDR3 is TGTGCCAGCAGCCCCCACAGGGGAGATACGCAGTATTTT. It is translated as CASSPHRGDTQYF.

The chain couples TRBV10-3 to TRBJ2-3; D might be TRBD2 (5 bases). The CDR3 loop spans 16 amino acids. Trimming stripped 3 bases from V and 0 bases from J, with 13 bases between. Germline V gene lookup returns CDR1 ENHRY and CDR2 SYGVKD. DNA for the CDR3: TGTGCCATCAGTGAATTTTTTGAGCGGAGCACAGATACGCAGTATTTT. It specifies CAISEFFERSTDTQYF.

The chain uses TRBV5-1 and TRBJ2-1; the match to TRBD2 covers 12 bases. V lost 3 bases and J lost 7; bases outside the gene matches: 8. CDR1 is SGHRS and CDR2 is YFSETQ in the germline V gene. CDR3 length: 16 amino acids. DNA of the CDR3: TGCGCCAGCAGCTGGACCCCTAGCGGGGGGGGTAATGAGCAGTTCTTC. It codes for CASSWTPSGGGNEQFF.

The table lists this clone with a few counts. The chain employs TRBV4-3 and TRBJ2-5, with D perhaps matching TRBD2 (5 bases). Trimming left V 0 bases short and J 0 bases short, with 8 bases between. The CDR3 contains 15 residues. Per germline, CDR1 LGHNA and CDR2 YSLEER. The CDR3 reads CASSQDGGYQETQYF. The CDR3 DNA follows: TGCGCCAGCAGCCAAGATGGCGGGTACCAAGAGACCCAGTACTTC.

This chain links TRBV6-1 with TRBJ2-7; D is perhaps TRBD1 or TRBD2 (6 bases each). The germline V and J ends were trimmed by 8 bases and 3 bases, with 17 bases remaining between them. CDR3 size: 14 residues. Germline assignment: CDR1 MNHNS and CDR2 SASEGT. The CDR3 DNA reads TGTGCCAGCGGGAAGGGGGGACGGCTCTACGAGCAGTACTTC. The encoded protein is CASGKGGRLYEQYF.

The gene calls are TRBV19 and TRBJ2-1, with 8 bases that match TRBD1. CDR1 and CDR2 from the germline V gene are LNHDA and SQIVND (reference sequence). This CDR3 has 16 residues. The V and J ends lost 7 bases and 1 base, in that order; junction bases with no gene match: 9. The CDR3 DNA reads TGTGCCAGTAAGAAAACAGGGGGGCTTTCCTACAATGAGCAGTTCTTC. Protein product: CASKKTGGLSYNEQFF.

The V gene is TRBV7-2, the J gene TRBJ1-5, with D unclear. CDR3 size: 13 residues. V shed 1 base and J shed 4 bases, with 5 bases lying between them. Germline CDR1 and CDR2: SGHTA and FQGNSA. CDR3 protein: CASSLGRNQPQHF. CDR3 nucleotide sequence: TGTGCCAGCAGCTTAGGCAGAAATCAGCCCCAGCATTTT.

The CDR3 protein is CASSIVGLRDSSYEQYF. The CDR3 region has the DNA TGTGCCAGTAGTATAGTTGGGCTCCGGGACTCCTCCTACGAGCAGTACTTC. The chain couples TRBV19 to TRBJ2-7, with D possibly being TRBD2 (6 bases). Germline CDR1 reads LNHDA; CDR2 reads SQIVND (reference sequence). V was clipped by 1 base and J by 0 bases, with 16 bases between them. This CDR3 has 17 amino acids.

The V gene is TRBV5-1, the J gene TRBJ1-1; maybe TRBD1 (5 bases). Per the germline V gene, CDR1 is SGHRS and CDR2 is YFSETQ. The CDR3 loop spans 16 amino acids. V was pared by 4 bases and J by 6 bases, with 22 bases between. This chain's CDR3 is CASSRSAGRNNAEAFF. In DNA form, the CDR3 reads TGCGCCAGCAGCAGGTCGGCAGGGCGTAATAATGCTGAAGCTTTCTTT. Full variable domain (remainder filled in from reference TRBV5-1 and TRBJ1-1): KAGVTQTPRYLIKTRGQQVTLSCSPISGHRSVSWYQQTPGQGLQFLFEYFSETQRNKGNFPGRFSGRQFSNSRSEMNVSTLELGDSALYLCASSRSAGRNNAEAFFGQGTRLTVV.

This clone has a single count. The chain couples TRBV7-6 to TRBJ2-3, with D perhaps TRBD2 (6 bases). CDR1 SGHVS and CDR2 FNYEAQ come from the germline V gene. The CDR3 covers 16 residues. V was pared by 5 bases and J by 1 base, with 16 bases between. Here the CDR3 DNA reads TGTGCCAGCAGCCCAGGTGCGGGATACGGCACAGATACGCAGTATTTT. Its protein is CASSPGAGYGTDTQYF.

This rearrangement joins TRBV30 to TRBJ1-3; 7 bases fit TRBD1. This CDR3 spans 12 amino acids. After removal of 6 bases from V and 4 bases from J, the junction contained 3 bases not matched to a gene. Germline V lookup: CDR1 GTSNPN, CDR2 SVGIG (reference sequence). CDR3 residues: CACTGDGNTIYF. In nucleotides, the CDR3 is TGTGCCTGTACAGGGGACGGAAACACCATATATTTT. Based on the CDR3 plus reference TRBV30 and TRBJ1-3, the full variable domain is SQTIHQWPATLVQPVGSPLSLECTVEGTSNPNLYWYRQAAGRGLQLLFYSVGIGQISSEVPQNLSASRPQDRQFILSSKKLLLSDSGFYLCACTGDGNTIYFGEGSWLTVV.

V usage is TRBV7-2 and J usage is TRBJ2-3; D gene unclear. The CDR3 is made up of 12 amino acids. Per the germline V gene, CDR1 is SGHTA and CDR2 is FQGNSA. Trimming shortened V by 2 bases and J by 6 bases, and 6 bases separated the two germline ends. The CDR3 reads CASSLLLDTQYF. The CDR3 coding sequence is TGTGCCAGCAGCTTACTCCTGGATACGCAGTATTTT.

The chain employs TRBV6-5 and TRBJ2-5; D is possibly TRBD1 (6 bases). CDR3 size: 13 residues. In germline, CDR1 is MNHEY, CDR2 SVGAGI. V was clipped by 6 bases and J by 4 bases, with 12 bases between them. CDR3 amino acids: CASSHEGVETQYF. In nucleotides, the CDR3 is TGTGCCAGCAGCCATGAGGGGGTAGAGACCCAGTACTTC.

The J gene is TRBJ2-5, the V gene TRBV7-9; D gene unclear. CDR1 and CDR2 from the germline V gene are SEHNR and FQNEAQ (reference sequence). The CDR3 has 12 residues. Trimming cost V 1 base and J 7 bases, with 7 bases left between them. CDR3 sequence reads: CASSLVGATQYF. The CDR3 DNA follows: TGTGCCAGCAGCTTAGTTGGAGCGACCCAGTACTTC.